This TCR beta chain came from a study of blood T cell repertoires in COVID-19. TCRdb keeps only in-frame clones here, not all; method: immunoSEQ multiplex PCR. Among tens of thousands of clones, around 90% were seen once, and the ten largest hold more than 2%. The CDR3 length is 15 residues. Germline assignment: CDR1 LNHDA and CDR2 SQIVND (reference sequence). Trimming cost V 6 bases and J 0 bases, with 12 bases left between them. The clonotype comes from a man aged 45 to 65 with acute or convalescent COVID-19. The sequencing input was peripheral blood. This chain uses TRBV19 with TRBJ2-4; D gene unclear. Here the CDR3 reads CASRLKTGAKNIQYF. The DNA for the CDR3 is TGTGCCAGTAGGCTTAAAACGGGAGCCAAAAACATTCAGTACTTC.